The 2 T cell receptor beta chains given below trace back to one sample, sequenced in a study of blood T cell repertoires in COVID-19. The repertoire was sequenced with immunoSEQ multiplex PCR; TCRdb's copy has only in-frame clones and lacks some. Among about 46,000 clones listed, about 90% were seen once. Sequences were obtained from peripheral blood. The receptors stem from a human donor in a cohort sampled during active COVID-19.

The chain joins TRBV2 to TRBJ2-7; TRBD1 matches 7 bases. Germline V gives CDR1 SNHLY, CDR2 FYNNEI. There are 12 residues in the CDR3. With 6 bases clipped from V and 7 bases from J, the junction kept 6 bases outside the gene matches. The CDR3 loop is CASSGTVLEQYF. The DNA of the CDR3 is TGTGCCAGCAGCGGGACAGTACTGGAGCAGTACTTC. The full variable domain, its missing parts supplied by reference TRBV2 and TRBJ2-7, is EPEVTQTPSHQVTQMGQEVILRCVPISNHLYFYWYRQILGQKVEFLVSFYNNEISEKSEIFDDQFSVERPDGSNFTLKIRSTKLEDSAMYFCASSGTVLEQYFGPGTRLTVT.

The rearrangement links TRBV18 to TRBJ1-1, with D perhaps TRBD1 (5 bases). Deletions cut 5 bases from V and 7 bases from J, with 14 bases between. The V gene's germline CDR1 is KGHSH and CDR2 LQKENI. CDR3 length: 13 amino acids. CDR3 sequence reads: CASSTSRGGEAFF. The CDR3 region has the DNA TGTGCCAGCTCAACGTCGAGGGGAGGTGAAGCTTTCTTT.